A selection of T cell receptor beta chains follows, all from one sample in a study of early T cells in non-severe SARS-CoV-2 infection. TCRdb called the 5' RACE reads again in MiXCR, with one record for every CDR3 protein. The data show more than 25,000 distinct CDR3 sequences, roughly 5.1% seen once. What was sequenced was whole blood. These receptor sequences come from an adult who was a healthcare worker with PCR-confirmed SARS-CoV-2 infection or an uninfected control (not recorded which). CDR3s include the opening cysteine and the closing phenylalanine or tryptophan. Fields, in order: J gene, clone size, D gene, V gene, CDR3 protein, CDR3 DNA. A D gene is named only where the DNA matches it firmly. Clone size is stated in some rows and not others, as once, few, many or a class when expanded.

>TRBJ2-2|many|TRBD2|TRBV3-1
CASSFGTSSTGELFF
TGTGCCAGCAGCTTCGGGACTAGCAGCACCGGGGAGCTGTTTTTT
>TRBJ2-3|many|-|TRBV11-2
CASNVGGTRGSDTQYF
TGTGCCAGCAACGTAGGGGGTACCCGGGGCTCAGATACGCAGTATTTT
>TRBJ2-1|many|TRBD2|TRBV7-9
CASSRLGGGGYNEQFF
TGTGCCAGCAGCCGTCTAGGCGGGGGGGGATACAATGAGCAGTTCTTC
>TRBJ2-7|few|-|TRBV5-5
CASSFGPDRKYEQYF
TGTGCCAGCAGCTTCGGACCAGACAGGAAATACGAGCAGTACTTC
>TRBJ2-4|few|-|TRBV5-1
CASSLEGHTKNIQYF
TGCGCCAGCAGCTTGGAGGGACACACCAAAAACATTCAGTACTTC
>TRBJ2-5|medium-sized|-|TRBV5-5
CASTLSGLEETQYF
TGTGCCAGCACCCTGTCAGGTTTAGAAGAGACCCAGTACTTC
>TRBJ2-5|many|-|TRBV20-1
CSAPTRLAETQYF
TGCAGTGCCCCGACTAGATTAGCAGAGACCCAGTACTTC
>TRBJ2-3|-|-|TRBV12-3/TRBV12-4
CASSLGISNTQYF
TGTGCCAGCAGCCTAGGGATTTCGAATACGCAGTATTTT
>TRBJ1-1|many|TRBD1|TRBV6-1
CASSELGQIREGTEAFF
TGTGCCAGCAGTGAACTGGGACAGATCAGGGAGGGCACTGAAGCTTTCTTT
>TRBJ2-7|-|TRBD2|TRBV2
CASGAGGSYEQYF
TGTGCCAGCGGCGCGGGGGGCTCCTACGAGCAGTACTTC
>TRBJ2-1|few|-|TRBV19
CASSRGGRSYNEQFF
TGTGCCAGTAGTCGCGGGGGCCGCTCCTACAATGAGCAGTTCTTC
>TRBJ2-5|few|TRBD2|TRBV7-2
CASSLKAGGTLRETQYF
TGTGCCAGCAGCTTAAAAGCGGGAGGAACCCTTCGGGAGACCCAGTACTTC
>TRBJ2-1|many|-|TRBV7-9
CASSPLGGGSYNEQFF
TGTGCCAGCAGCCCGCTAGGTGGTGGTTCCTACAATGAGCAGTTCTTC
>TRBJ2-1|many|TRBD2|TRBV20-1
CSARDPASGANEQFF
TGCAGTGCTAGAGATCCGGCTAGCGGGGCCAATGAGCAGTTCTTC
>TRBJ2-2|-|TRBD2|TRBV3-1
CASLAGGGELFF
TGTGCCAGCCTAGCGGGAGGCGGGGAGCTGTTTTTT
>TRBJ2-7|many|-|TRBV7-9
CASSSNGKPYEQYF
TGTGCCAGCAGCTCAAACGGGAAGCCCTACGAGCAGTACTTC
>TRBJ2-5|many|-|TRBV7-2
CASSLGIVSYSETQYF
TGTGCCAGCAGCTTAGGCATTGTCTCTTACAGTGAGACCCAGTACTTC
>TRBJ1-4|many|-|TRBV29-1
CSVWGRGNEKLFF
TGCAGCGTATGGGGGCGTGGTAATGAAAAACTGTTTTTT
>TRBJ2-5|many|TRBD1|TRBV3-1
CASRTGTGGPETQYF
TGTGCCAGCAGGACCGGGACAGGGGGCCCAGAGACCCAGTACTTC
>TRBJ2-7|-|-|TRBV28
CATRTVSYEQYF
TGTGCCACCCGGACGGTATCCTACGAGCAGTACTTC
>TRBJ1-1|many|-|TRBV23-1
CASSWQGTLKLFF
TGCGCCAGCAGTTGGCAGGGGACACTGAAGCTTTTCTTT